A single sample is the source of the 18 T cell receptor beta chains below, sequenced in a study of Graves' ophthalmopathy and Graves' hyperthyroidism. RNA transcripts yielded amplified TCR beta CDR3 regions. The authors performed first-round RT-PCR with HTBI primers and then a second-round multiplex PCR. TCRdb re-derived calls from the multiplex PCR reads in MiXCR, one entry per CDR3 protein. The sample lists about 380,000 distinct CDR3 sequences, 15% to 17% occurring once. Sequencing used peripheral blood. The origin of the receptors is a woman between 18 and 30 years old with stable Graves' hyperthyroidism.

This clonotype was seen only a few times. J is TRBJ2-4 and V is TRBV4-2; D possibly corresponds to TRBD2 (7 bases). This CDR3 contains 15 residues. The germline V and J ends were trimmed by 6 bases and 6 bases, with 18 bases remaining between them. Germline CDR1 and CDR2: LGHNA and YNFKEQ. Here the CDR3 DNA reads TGTGCCAGCAGTGACGAATGGGGGGGCCTAAACATTCAGTACTTC. It codes for CASSDEWGGLNIQYF.

This clonotype showed up many times. V is TRBV12-3 or TRBV12-4 and J is TRBJ2-5; D might be TRBD1 or TRBD2, each matching 5 bases. This CDR3 is built from 13 residues. The ends were cut back, 6 bases at V and 1 base at J, with 9 bases in the middle. The CDR3 bases are TGTGCCAGCAGGCCCGGGACCCAAGAGACCCAGTACTTC. This translates into CASRPGTQETQYF.

V is TRBV2 and J is TRBJ2-5, with 10 bases fitting TRBD2. Trimming cost V 6 bases and J 3 bases; bases outside gene matches: 10. This CDR3 contains 16 residues. Germline CDR1 reads SNHLY; CDR2 reads FYNNEI. CDR3 nucleotides: TGTGCCAGCAGCAGGGGTAGCGGGGGGTCCGAAGAGACCCAGTACTTC. As protein: CASSRGSGGSEETQYF.

This clonotype has ten or more counts. The V and J genes are TRBV10-3 and TRBJ2-7; TRBD1 might be the D (5 bases). Germline CDR1 reads ENHRY; CDR2 reads SYGVKD. V lost 6 bases and J lost 6, with 18 bases in between. The CDR3 has 14 residues. Here the CDR3 reads CAIRGTGESGEQYF. CDR3 coding DNA: TGTGCCATCAGGGGCACAGGAGAATCCGGCGAGCAGTACTTC.

Here the CDR3 reads CASSPGGGPEETQYF. DNA of the CDR3: TGTGCCAGCAGCCCCGGCGGAGGGCCAGAAGAGACCCAGTACTTC. V gene TRBV11-3 combines with J gene TRBJ2-5, with D perhaps matching TRBD2 (6 bases). The germline V gene has CDR1 SGHNT and CDR2 YENEEA. The CDR3 runs to 15 residues. Trimming left V 5 bases short and J 3 bases short, with 16 bases between.

This clonotype was detected ten times or more. The rearrangement uses TRBV20-1 and TRBJ1-2, with D perhaps TRBD1 (5 bases). The V end lost 0 bases, the J end lost 1 base, and 15 bases lay between the germline ends. CDR1 and CDR2 from the germline V gene are DFQATT and SNEGSKA (reference sequence). The CDR3 is 16 residues long. CDR3 loop: CSARDPQTGHNYGYTF. The CDR3 coding sequence is TGCAGTGCTAGAGATCCCCAGACGGGGCATAACTATGGCTACACCTTC.

This clonotype has only one observation. This may arise from a read error, as a much more abundant clone is one base away. The conserved phenylalanine or tryptophan normally closing the CDR3 is absent here, so this likely arose from a read error. This chain's CDR3 is CASSRGGAVTEAFS. The CDR3 region has the DNA TGTGCCAGCAGCCGTGGGGGGGCGGTCACTGAAGCTTTCTCT. The chain recombines TRBV7-9 with TRBJ1-1, with D possibly being TRBD1 (6 bases). The length of the CDR3 is 14 residues. V shed 5 bases and J shed 4 bases, with 14 bases lying between them. Looked up from germline, CDR1 is SEHNR and CDR2 is FQNEAQ (reference sequence).

This clonotype has at least ten counts. This chain joins TRBV12-3 or TRBV12-4 and TRBJ1-2, with unresolved D. Trimming removed 2 bases at V and 7 bases at J, with 14 bases between. The CDR3 loop spans 14 amino acids. The CDR3 protein is CASSLIGPVGGYTF. The CDR3 DNA is TGTGCCAGCAGTTTAATAGGGCCAGTGGGTGGCTACACCTTC.

In the case of this clonotype: A much larger clone sits a single nucleotide away, making a read error possible. The chain uses TRBV29-1 and TRBJ1-2; no clear D. Germline CDR1 reads SQVTM; CDR2 reads ANQGSEA. This CDR3 contains 13 residues. Trimming shortened V by 5 bases and J by 6 bases, and 16 bases separated the two germline ends. The CDR3 DNA follows: TGCAGCGTTAAGAAACATGGGCTAAATGGCTACACCTTC. Translating it yields CSVKKHGLNGYTF. Based on the CDR3 plus reference TRBV29-1 and TRBJ1-2, the full variable domain is SAVISQKPSRDICQRGTSLTIQCQVDSQVTMMFWYRQQPGQSLTLIATANQGSEATYESGFVIDKFPISRPNLTFSTLTVSNMSPEDSSIYLCSVKKHGLNGYTFGSGTRLTVV.

The sample holds many counts of this clonotype. This chain uses TRBV6-1 with TRBJ2-7; D may be TRBD1 (6 bases). The germline gives CDR1 MNHNS, CDR2 SASEGT. Trimming shortened V by 0 bases and J by 2 bases, and 14 bases separated the two germline ends. This CDR3 contains 16 residues. The CDR3 nucleotides read TGTGCCAGCAGTGAAGCGGAGAGACAGGCGGCCTACGAGCAGTACTTC. Its translation is CASSEAERQAAYEQYF.

As regards this clonotype: Since a much larger clone is just one base distant, this may be a read error. This chain joins TRBV21-1 and TRBJ2-7; TRBD1 reflects the table's D call only, with no check against the DNA. TRBV21-1 is termed a pseudogene. The CDR3 length is 14 residues. This chain's CDR3 is CSSPGQVDSYEQYF. The CDR3 DNA follows: TGTTCCAGCCCGGGACAGGTCGATAGCTACGAGCAGTACTTC.

Regarding this clonotype: A single base separates this from a much larger clone, so it may be a read error. V and J are TRBV5-1 and TRBJ1-6; D may be TRBD1 (5 bases). Germline values: CDR1 SGHRS, CDR2 YFSETQ. This CDR3 is 16 amino acids long. CDR3 bases: TGCACCAGCAGCTTGTTCTCCGACAGTGTAGGTTCACCCCTCCACTTT. Its translation: CTSSLFSDSVGSPLHF.

The CDR3 bases are TGTGCCAGCAGTTCCTCCGGGCGCCACATATCAGTTGAAGCTTTCTTT. It yields the protein CASSSSGRHISVEAFF. The chain is built from TRBV6-5 and TRBJ1-1; no clear D gene. V was shortened by 4 bases and J by 7 bases, with 22 bases between the two germline ends. Germline CDR1 and CDR2: MNHEY and SVGAGI. The CDR3 covers 16 residues.

This clonotype was seen repeatedly, ten times or more. The rearrangement joins TRBV6-1 to TRBJ2-5; no clear D gene. V shed 2 bases and J shed 5 bases, with 18 bases lying between them. Germline V lookup: CDR1 MNHNS, CDR2 SASEGT. The CDR3 is 16 amino acids. The CDR3 is CASSERRHPFTETQYF. The CDR3 bases are TGTGCCAGCAGTGAAAGAAGACACCCCTTTACGGAGACCCAGTACTTC.

The table lists this clonotype with many counts. The rearrangement links TRBV6-5 to TRBJ1-1; D might be TRBD1 (6 bases). The ends were cut back, 2 bases at V and 2 bases at J, with 15 bases in the middle. This CDR3 region has 16 residues. The germline gives CDR1 MNHEY, CDR2 SVGAGI. The CDR3 spells CASSYGVGGGNTEAFF. The CDR3 nucleotides read TGTGCCAGCAGTTACGGCGTTGGGGGCGGCAACACTGAAGCTTTCTTT.

This clonotype was recorded at least ten times. The chain carries TRBV11-2 and TRBJ2-7; the D gene is possibly TRBD2 (6 bases). The CDR3 covers 16 residues. V lost 3 bases and J 1 base, leaving 16 bases between the germline ends. Per germline, CDR1 SGHAT and CDR2 FQNNGV. In DNA form, the CDR3 reads TGTGCCAGCAGCTTGGGCCGCGGGGCCTTTTCCTACGAGCAGTACTTC. As protein: CASSLGRGAFSYEQYF.

This clonotype was seen many times. CDR3 loop: CSAGDIGKQETQYF. The CDR3, as DNA: TGCAGTGCAGGTGACATTGGCAAACAAGAGACCCAGTACTTC. The chain links TRBV20-1 to TRBJ2-5; no clear D. CDR3 size: 14 residues. The V end lost 6 bases, the J end lost 2 bases, and 16 bases lay between the germline ends. The germline V gene encodes CDR1 DFQATT and CDR2 SNEGSKA (reference sequence).

This clonotype came up many times. This sequence joins TRBV5-1 and TRBJ1-1; D is unclear. CDR3 length: 13 amino acids. Per the germline V gene, CDR1 is SGHRS and CDR2 is YFSETQ. V dropped 2 bases and J dropped 1 base, with 6 bases sitting between them. The DNA of the CDR3 is TGCGCCAGCAGCTTAAATTGGAACACTGAAGCTTTCTTT. Translated, it gives CASSLNWNTEAFF.